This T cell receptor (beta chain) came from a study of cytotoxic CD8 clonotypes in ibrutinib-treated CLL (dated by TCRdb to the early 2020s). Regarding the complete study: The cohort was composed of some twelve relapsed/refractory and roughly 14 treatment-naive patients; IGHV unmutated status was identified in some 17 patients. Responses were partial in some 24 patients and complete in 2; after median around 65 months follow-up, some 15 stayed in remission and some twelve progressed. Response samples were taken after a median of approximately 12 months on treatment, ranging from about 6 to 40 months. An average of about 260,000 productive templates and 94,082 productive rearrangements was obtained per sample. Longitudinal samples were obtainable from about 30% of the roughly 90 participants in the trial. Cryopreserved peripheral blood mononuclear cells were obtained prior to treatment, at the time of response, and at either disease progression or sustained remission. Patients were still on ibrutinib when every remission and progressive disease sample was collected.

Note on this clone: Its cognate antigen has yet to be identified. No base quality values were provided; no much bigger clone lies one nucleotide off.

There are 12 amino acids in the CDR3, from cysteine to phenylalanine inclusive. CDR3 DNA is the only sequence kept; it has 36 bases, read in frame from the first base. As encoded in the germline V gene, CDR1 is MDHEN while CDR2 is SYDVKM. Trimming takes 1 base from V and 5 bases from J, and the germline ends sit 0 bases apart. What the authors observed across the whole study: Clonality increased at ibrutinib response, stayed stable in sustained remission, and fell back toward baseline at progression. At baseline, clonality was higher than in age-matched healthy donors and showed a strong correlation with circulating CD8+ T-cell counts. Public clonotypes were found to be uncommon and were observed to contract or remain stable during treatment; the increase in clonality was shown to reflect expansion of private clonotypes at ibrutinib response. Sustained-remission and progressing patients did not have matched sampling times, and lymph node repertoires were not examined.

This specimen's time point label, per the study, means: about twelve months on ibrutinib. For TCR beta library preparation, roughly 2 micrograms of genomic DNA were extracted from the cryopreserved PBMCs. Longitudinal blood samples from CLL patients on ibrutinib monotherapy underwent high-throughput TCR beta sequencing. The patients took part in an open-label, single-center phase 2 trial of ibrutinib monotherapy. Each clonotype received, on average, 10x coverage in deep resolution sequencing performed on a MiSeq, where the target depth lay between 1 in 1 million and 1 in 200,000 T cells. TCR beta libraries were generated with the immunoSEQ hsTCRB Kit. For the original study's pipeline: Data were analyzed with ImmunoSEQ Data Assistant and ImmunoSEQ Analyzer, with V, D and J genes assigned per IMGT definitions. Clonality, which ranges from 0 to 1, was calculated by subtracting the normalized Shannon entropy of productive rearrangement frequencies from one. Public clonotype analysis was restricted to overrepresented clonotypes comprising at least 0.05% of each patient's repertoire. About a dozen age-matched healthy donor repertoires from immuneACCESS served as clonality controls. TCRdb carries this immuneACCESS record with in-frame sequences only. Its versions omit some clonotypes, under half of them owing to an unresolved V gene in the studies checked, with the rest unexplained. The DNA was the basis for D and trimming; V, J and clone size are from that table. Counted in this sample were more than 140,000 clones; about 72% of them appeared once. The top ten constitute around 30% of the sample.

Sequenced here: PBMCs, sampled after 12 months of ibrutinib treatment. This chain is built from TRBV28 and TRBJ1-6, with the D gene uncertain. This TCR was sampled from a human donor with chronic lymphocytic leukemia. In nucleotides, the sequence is TGTGCCAGCAGTTTATATAATTCACCCCTCCACTTT. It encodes CASSLYNSPLHF.